A selection of T cell receptor beta chains follows, all from one sample in a study of OX40 agonist ivuxolimab in advanced cancers. Assay used: immunoSEQ multiplex PCR; TCRdb lists only in-frame clones, some missing. The repertoire has roughly 77,000 clones, approximately 85% of them found once; the top ten carry more than 2%. Sequenced here: CD4+ or CD8+ T cells sorted from blood, sampled in a trial of the OX40 agonist ivuxolimab. Receptor source: an adult with an advanced solid tumor such as melanoma, head and neck, liver or kidney cancer. Each CDR3 is given with its conserved first and last residue. Each record gives: J gene, clone size, V gene, D gene, CDR3 protein, CDR3 DNA. D genes are given only for firm matches. Clone size is given for some rows only: seen once, a few or many times, or a class if the clone is expanded.

j_gene: TRBJ2-7
abundance: NA
v_gene: TRBV6-1
d_gene: NA
CDR3aa: CASSDLTITEQYF
CDR3nt: TGTGCCAGCAGTGATTTGACAATCACCGAGCAGTACTTC

j_gene: TRBJ1-5
abundance: NA
v_gene: TRBV6-1
d_gene: NA
CDR3aa: CASSGGVGNQPQHF
CDR3nt: TGTGCCAGCAGTGGGGGGGTGGGGAATCAGCCCCAGCATTTT

j_gene: TRBJ2-1
abundance: NA
v_gene: TRBV2
d_gene: NA
CDR3aa: CASSEFKVNEQFF
CDR3nt: TGTGCCAGCAGTGAATTTAAGGTAAATGAGCAGTTCTTC

j_gene: TRBJ2-5
abundance: NA
v_gene: TRBV9
d_gene: NA
CDR3aa: CASSVAPGGPEETQYF
CDR3nt: TGTGCCAGCAGCGTAGCTCCCGGGGGCCCTGAGGAGACCCAGTACTTC

j_gene: TRBJ2-7
abundance: NA
v_gene: TRBV28
d_gene: NA
CDR3aa: CASGLQGEQYF
CDR3nt: TGTGCCAGCGGCCTACAGGGCGAGCAGTACTTC

j_gene: TRBJ2-5
abundance: NA
v_gene: TRBV11-3
d_gene: TRBD2
CDR3aa: CASSLFGGGQETQYF
CDR3nt: TGTGCCAGCAGCTTATTCGGCGGGGGTCAAGAGACCCAGTACTTC

j_gene: TRBJ1-1
abundance: NA
v_gene: TRBV28
d_gene: NA
CDR3aa: CASSLRDPLVAFF
CDR3nt: TGTGCCAGCAGTTTGCGGGACCCTTTGGTAGCTTTCTTT

j_gene: TRBJ1-6
abundance: NA
v_gene: TRBV6-1
d_gene: NA
CDR3aa: CASSEVRGRDSPLHF
CDR3nt: TGTGCCAGCAGTGAAGTTAGGGGCAGGGATTCACCCCTCCACTTT

j_gene: TRBJ1-6
abundance: NA
v_gene: TRBV30
d_gene: TRBD1
CDR3aa: CAWTLTGKDSPLHF
CDR3nt: TGTGCCTGGACCCTGACAGGGAAGGATTCACCCCTCCACTTT

j_gene: TRBJ1-2
abundance: NA
v_gene: TRBV20-1
d_gene: NA
CDR3aa: CSARGAYGYTF
CDR3nt: TGCAGTGCTAGAGGGGCCTATGGCTACACCTTC

j_gene: TRBJ1-6
abundance: NA
v_gene: TRBV30
d_gene: NA
CDR3aa: CACSPGPGSGSPLHF
CDR3nt: TGTGCCTGTTCACCTGGCCCCGGGTCGGGTTCACCCCTCCACTTT

j_gene: TRBJ1-1
abundance: NA
v_gene: TRBV19
d_gene: TRBD1
CDR3aa: CASSPRTGGDNTEAFF
CDR3nt: TGTGCCAGTAGTCCGCGGACAGGGGGCGATAACACTGAAGCTTTCTTT

j_gene: TRBJ2-2
abundance: few
v_gene: TRBV5-1
d_gene: TRBD1
CDR3aa: CASSSNKRDSSNTGELFF
CDR3nt: TGCGCCAGCAGCTCAAACAAACGGGACAGCTCGAACACCGGGGAGCTGTTTTTT

j_gene: TRBJ2-1
abundance: once
v_gene: TRBV5-5
d_gene: TRBD1
CDR3aa: CASSPRGFNEQFF
CDR3nt: TGTGCCAGCAGCCCCAGGGGGTTTAATGAGCAGTTCTTC

j_gene: TRBJ1-1
abundance: NA
v_gene: TRBV5-6
d_gene: NA
CDR3aa: CASSFIIWTDMNTEAFF
CDR3nt: TGTGCCAGCAGCTTCATTATATGGACAGATATGAACACTGAAGCTTTCTTT

j_gene: TRBJ1-2
abundance: NA
v_gene: TRBV28
d_gene: NA
CDR3aa: CASSLLGGKSGYTF
CDR3nt: TGTGCCAGCAGTTTATTAGGGGGTAAGAGTGGCTACACCTTC

j_gene: TRBJ2-5
abundance: NA
v_gene: TRBV30
d_gene: TRBD2
CDR3aa: CAWSLGSGGLQETQYF
CDR3nt: TGTGCCTGGAGTCTCGGGAGCGGGGGCCTCCAAGAGACCCAGTACTTC

j_gene: TRBJ2-3
abundance: NA
v_gene: TRBV28
d_gene: NA
CDR3aa: CASSFVRLSTDTQYF
CDR3nt: TGTGCCAGCAGTTTTGTAAGACTCAGCACAGATACGCAGTATTTT

j_gene: TRBJ1-1
abundance: NA
v_gene: TRBV5-5
d_gene: NA
CDR3aa: CASSAPGAQNTEAFF
CDR3nt: TGTGCCAGCTCCGCCCCAGGGGCACAGAACACTGAAGCTTTCTTT

j_gene: TRBJ1-3
abundance: NA
v_gene: TRBV30
d_gene: NA
CDR3aa: CAWRHRVYSGNTIYF
CDR3nt: TGTGCCTGGCGGCACCGGGTTTACTCTGGAAACACCATATATTTT

j_gene: TRBJ2-1
abundance: NA
v_gene: TRBV7-2
d_gene: NA
CDR3aa: CASSLRIRTSHEQFF
CDR3nt: TGTGCCAGCAGCTTAAGAATTCGGACATCGCATGAGCAGTTCTTC

j_gene: TRBJ1-4
abundance: NA
v_gene: TRBV2
d_gene: TRBD1
CDR3aa: CASSIQGVGEKLFF
CDR3nt: TGTGCCAGCAGTATACAGGGGGTGGGTGAAAAACTGTTTTTT

j_gene: TRBJ2-7
abundance: NA
v_gene: TRBV28
d_gene: NA
CDR3aa: CASSLGQVISYEQYF
CDR3nt: TGTGCCAGCAGTTTAGGGCAGGTCATCTCCTACGAGCAGTACTTC

j_gene: TRBJ1-1
abundance: NA
v_gene: TRBV6-1
d_gene: NA
CDR3aa: CASSRGRGGTEAFF
CDR3nt: TGTGCCAGCAGTAGGGGGAGGGGGGGCACTGAAGCTTTCTTT

j_gene: TRBJ1-1
abundance: NA
v_gene: TRBV7-2
d_gene: TRBD1
CDR3aa: CASSLGTGLNTEAFF
CDR3nt: TGTGCCAGCAGCCTCGGGACAGGACTTAACACTGAAGCTTTCTTT

j_gene: TRBJ2-1
abundance: NA
v_gene: TRBV5-8
d_gene: TRBD1
CDR3aa: CASSESGTGAYNEQFF
CDR3nt: TGTGCCAGCAGCGAATCCGGGACAGGAGCCTACAATGAGCAGTTCTTC

j_gene: TRBJ1-6
abundance: NA
v_gene: TRBV27
d_gene: NA
CDR3aa: CASSLLNSPLHF
CDR3nt: TGTGCCAGCAGTTTACTAAATTCACCCCTCCACTTT

j_gene: TRBJ1-1
abundance: few
v_gene: TRBV18
d_gene: NA
CDR3aa: CASSGVEDEAFF
CDR3nt: TGTGCCAGCTCGGGGGTGGAGGATGAAGCTTTCTTT

j_gene: TRBJ1-1
abundance: NA
v_gene: TRBV7-2
d_gene: NA
CDR3aa: CASRRGGAPMNTEAFF
CDR3nt: TGTGCCAGCAGACGAGGGGGGGCCCCCATGAACACTGAAGCTTTCTTT

j_gene: TRBJ2-1
abundance: NA
v_gene: TRBV6-5
d_gene: TRBD2
CDR3aa: CASRGGSSYNEQFF
CDR3nt: TGTGCCAGTCGGGGGGGGAGCTCCTACAATGAGCAGTTCTTC

j_gene: TRBJ2-5
abundance: NA
v_gene: TRBV6-6
d_gene: TRBD1
CDR3aa: CASSYGQGGETQYF
CDR3nt: TGTGCCAGCAGTTACGGACAGGGGGGCGAGACCCAGTACTTC

j_gene: TRBJ1-6
abundance: many
v_gene: TRBV11-2
d_gene: TRBD1
CDR3aa: CASSLEAGGNSPLHF
CDR3nt: TGTGCCAGCAGCTTAGAGGCAGGGGGAAATTCACCCCTCCACTTT

j_gene: TRBJ1-2
abundance: NA
v_gene: TRBV4-2
d_gene: NA
CDR3aa: CASSQELAYGYTF
CDR3nt: TGTGCCAGCAGCCAAGAACTGGCTTATGGCTACACCTTC

j_gene: TRBJ1-3
abundance: NA
v_gene: TRBV9
d_gene: NA
CDR3aa: CASSVETGNSGNTIYF
CDR3nt: TGTGCCAGCAGCGTAGAGACAGGAAACTCTGGAAACACCATATATTTT

j_gene: TRBJ1-2
abundance: NA
v_gene: TRBV5-4
d_gene: NA
CDR3aa: CASSLGGTYGYTF
CDR3nt: TGTGCCAGCAGCTTGGGGGGGACCTATGGCTACACCTTC

j_gene: TRBJ2-7
abundance: NA
v_gene: TRBV5-5
d_gene: NA
CDR3aa: CASSFFPETVDEQYF
CDR3nt: TGTGCCAGCAGCTTTTTTCCCGAGACAGTCGACGAGCAGTACTTC

j_gene: TRBJ2-5
abundance: NA
v_gene: TRBV2
d_gene: TRBD2
CDR3aa: CASTLAGGFKYF
CDR3nt: TGTGCCAGCACCCTAGCGGGGGGCTTCAAGTACTTC

j_gene: TRBJ2-7
abundance: NA
v_gene: TRBV19
d_gene: TRBD1
CDR3aa: CASSRTGGPYEQYF
CDR3nt: TGTGCCAGCTCTAGGACAGGGGGTCCCTACGAGCAGTACTTC

j_gene: TRBJ1-2
abundance: NA
v_gene: TRBV6-6
d_gene: NA
CDR3aa: CASSVGQKYGYTF
CDR3nt: TGTGCCAGCAGTGTTGGCCAGAAATATGGCTACACCTTC

j_gene: TRBJ2-7
abundance: NA
v_gene: TRBV18
d_gene: NA
CDR3aa: CASSPGVSYEQYF
CDR3nt: TGTGCCAGCTCACCGGGAGTTTCCTACGAGCAGTACTTC